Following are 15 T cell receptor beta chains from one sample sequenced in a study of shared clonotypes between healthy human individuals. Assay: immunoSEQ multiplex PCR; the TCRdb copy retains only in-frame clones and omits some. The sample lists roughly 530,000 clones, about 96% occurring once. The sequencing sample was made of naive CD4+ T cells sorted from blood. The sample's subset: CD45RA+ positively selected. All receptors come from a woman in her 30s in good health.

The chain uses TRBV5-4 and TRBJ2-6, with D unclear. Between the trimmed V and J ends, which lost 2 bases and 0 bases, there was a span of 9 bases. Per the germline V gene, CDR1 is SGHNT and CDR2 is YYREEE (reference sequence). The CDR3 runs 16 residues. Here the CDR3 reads CASSFGVSSGANVLTF. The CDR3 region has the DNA TGTGCCAGCAGCTTTGGGGTCAGCTCTGGGGCCAACGTCCTGACTTTC.

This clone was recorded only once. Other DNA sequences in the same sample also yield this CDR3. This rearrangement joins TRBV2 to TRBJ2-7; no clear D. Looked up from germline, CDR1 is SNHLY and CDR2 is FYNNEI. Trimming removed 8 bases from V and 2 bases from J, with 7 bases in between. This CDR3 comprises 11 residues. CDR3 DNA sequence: TGTGCCAGCTCTGAAACCTACGAGCAGTACTTC. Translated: CASSETYEQYF.

The CDR3 here is CAWSGKVAGDPEQYF. The CDR3 region has the DNA TGTGCCTGGAGTGGTAAGGTAGCGGGAGACCCCGAGCAGTACTTC. The V gene is TRBV30, the J gene TRBJ2-7; 9 bases align to TRBD2. CDR3 size: 15 residues. CDR1 and CDR2 from the germline V gene are GTSNPN and SVGIG (reference sequence). The trim removed 1 base at V and 6 bases at J, leaving 10 bases unmatched.

The CDR3 DNA is TGTGCCAGCAGGGGCGCTGACAGGGGAGGAGAGACCCAGTACTTC. Residues: CASRGADRGGETQYF. The V call is TRBV28, the J call TRBJ2-5; 8 bases match TRBD1. The germline V gene has CDR1 MDHEN and CDR2 SYDVKM. Trimming removed 6 bases from V and 4 bases from J; junction bases left unmatched: 10. This CDR3 is built from 15 residues.

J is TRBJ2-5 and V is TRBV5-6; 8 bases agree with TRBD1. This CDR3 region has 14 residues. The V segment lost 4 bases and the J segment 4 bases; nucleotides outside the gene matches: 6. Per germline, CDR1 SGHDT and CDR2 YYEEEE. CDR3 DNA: TGTGCCAGCAGCAGGACAGGGTCAGGAGAGACCCAGTACTTC. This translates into CASSRTGSGETQYF.

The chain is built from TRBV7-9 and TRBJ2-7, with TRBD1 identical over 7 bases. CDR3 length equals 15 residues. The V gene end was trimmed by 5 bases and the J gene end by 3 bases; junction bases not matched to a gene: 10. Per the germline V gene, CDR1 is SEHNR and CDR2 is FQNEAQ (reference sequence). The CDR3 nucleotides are TGTGCCAGCAGCCTAGGGACAGAGATGATCTACGAGCAGTACTTC. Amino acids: CASSLGTEMIYEQYF.

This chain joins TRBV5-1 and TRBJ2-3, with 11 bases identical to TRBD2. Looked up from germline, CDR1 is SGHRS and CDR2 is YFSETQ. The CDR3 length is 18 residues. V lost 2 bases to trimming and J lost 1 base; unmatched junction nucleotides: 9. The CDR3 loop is CASSFSSGRMVGTDTQYF. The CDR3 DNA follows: TGCGCCAGCAGCTTTTCTAGCGGGAGGATGGTGGGCACAGATACGCAGTATTTT.

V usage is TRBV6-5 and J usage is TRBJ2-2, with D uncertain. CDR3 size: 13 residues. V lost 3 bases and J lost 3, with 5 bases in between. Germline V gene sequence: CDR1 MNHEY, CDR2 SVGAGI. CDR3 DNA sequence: TGTGCCAGCAGTTATAGGTACACCGGGGAGCTGTTTTTT. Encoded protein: CASSYRYTGELFF.

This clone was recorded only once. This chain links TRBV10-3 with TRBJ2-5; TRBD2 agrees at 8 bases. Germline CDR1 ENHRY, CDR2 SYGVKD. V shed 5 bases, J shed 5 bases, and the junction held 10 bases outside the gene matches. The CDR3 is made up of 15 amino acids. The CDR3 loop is CAISSPLAAGETQYF. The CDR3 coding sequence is TGTGCCATCAGTTCGCCACTAGCGGCGGGGGAGACCCAGTACTTC.

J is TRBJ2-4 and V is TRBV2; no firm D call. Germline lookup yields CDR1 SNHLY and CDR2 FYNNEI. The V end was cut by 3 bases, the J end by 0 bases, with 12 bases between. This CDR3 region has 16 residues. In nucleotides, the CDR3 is TGTGCCAGCAGTGATGGTATAACCCTAGCCAAAAACATTCAGTACTTC. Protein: CASSDGITLAKNIQYF.

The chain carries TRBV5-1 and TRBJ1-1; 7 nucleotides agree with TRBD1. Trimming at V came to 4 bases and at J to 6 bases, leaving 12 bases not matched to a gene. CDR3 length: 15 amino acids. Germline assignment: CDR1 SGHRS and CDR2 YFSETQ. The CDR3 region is CASSQLDRDGAEAFF. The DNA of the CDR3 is TGCGCCAGCAGCCAACTCGACAGGGATGGGGCTGAAGCTTTCTTT.

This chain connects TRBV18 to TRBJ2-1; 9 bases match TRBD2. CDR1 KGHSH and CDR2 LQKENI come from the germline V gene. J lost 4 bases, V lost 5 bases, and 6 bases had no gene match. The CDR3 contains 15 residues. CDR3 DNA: TGTGCCAGCTCATCCGGACTAGCGAGATACAATGAGCAGTTCTTC. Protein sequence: CASSSGLARYNEQFF.

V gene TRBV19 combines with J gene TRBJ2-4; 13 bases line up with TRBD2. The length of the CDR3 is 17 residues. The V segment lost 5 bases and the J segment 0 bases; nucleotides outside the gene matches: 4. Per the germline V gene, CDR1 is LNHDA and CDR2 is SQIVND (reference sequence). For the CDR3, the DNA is TGTGCCAGTAGTCAGGGACTAGCGGGGCTAGCCAAAAACATTCAGTACTTC. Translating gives CASSQGLAGLAKNIQYF.

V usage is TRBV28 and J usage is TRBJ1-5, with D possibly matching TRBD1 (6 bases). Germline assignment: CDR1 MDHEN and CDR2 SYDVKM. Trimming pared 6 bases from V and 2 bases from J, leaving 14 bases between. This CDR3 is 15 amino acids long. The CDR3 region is CASRKQGAGNQPQHF. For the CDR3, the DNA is TGTGCCAGCAGGAAACAGGGTGCAGGCAATCAGCCCCAGCATTTT.

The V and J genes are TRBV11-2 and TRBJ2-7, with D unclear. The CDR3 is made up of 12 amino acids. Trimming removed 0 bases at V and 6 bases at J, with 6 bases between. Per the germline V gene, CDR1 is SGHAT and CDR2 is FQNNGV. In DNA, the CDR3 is TGTGCCAGCAGCTTAGACGTAACCGAGCAGTACTTC. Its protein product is CASSLDVTEQYF.